This T cell receptor beta chain was documented in a study of blood T cell repertoires in COVID-19. Study-wide context: Sample material is recorded as cDNA or gDNA derived from T cells, B-cell-depleted T cells, or PBMCs.

This CDR3 has 15 amino acids. Germline CDR1 is SGHKS and CDR2 is YYEKEE (reference sequence). Trimming removed 0 bases from V and 2 bases from J; junction bases left unmatched: 5. Repertoires were generated with immunoSEQ multiplex PCR, while TCRdb's copy carries only in-frame clones and drops some. The sample lists over 80,000 clones; roughly 78% were seen once. The clonotype was recovered from a woman older than 75 with active or convalescent COVID-19. Sequenced input: peripheral blood. This chain links TRBV5-5 with TRBJ2-7, with TRBD1 identical over 7 bases. CDR3 sequence: CASSLAGTATYEQYF. DNA for the CDR3: TGTGCCAGCAGCTTGGCCGGGACAGCGACCTACGAGCAGTACTTC.